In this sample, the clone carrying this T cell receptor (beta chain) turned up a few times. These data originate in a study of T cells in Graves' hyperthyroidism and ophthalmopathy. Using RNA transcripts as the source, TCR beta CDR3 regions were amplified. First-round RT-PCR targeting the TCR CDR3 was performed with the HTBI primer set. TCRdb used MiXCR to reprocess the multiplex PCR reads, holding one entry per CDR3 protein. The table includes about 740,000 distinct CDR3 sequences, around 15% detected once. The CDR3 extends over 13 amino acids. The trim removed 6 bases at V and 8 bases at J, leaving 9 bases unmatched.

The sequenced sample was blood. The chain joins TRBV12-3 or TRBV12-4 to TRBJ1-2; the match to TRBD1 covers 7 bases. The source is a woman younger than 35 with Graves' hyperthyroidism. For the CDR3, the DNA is TGTGCCAGCAGCCAGGGGGGATCCCAGGGCTACACCTTC. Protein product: CASSQGGSQGYTF.